Below, 2 T cell receptor beta chains from the same sample are listed, as sequenced in a study of brain metastases from non-small cell lung cancer. The data were produced by immunoSEQ multiplex PCR, yet TCRdb's version contains in-frame clones alone and is incomplete. The repertoire holds about 2,500 clones, 84% seen once, with 30% to 45% in the top ten. The sequenced sample was tissue from a brain metastasis. These receptors all come from a donor over 35 with non-small cell lung cancer.

This clone showed up just once. This chain uses TRBV28 with TRBJ1-5; 8 bases match TRBD1. This CDR3 region has 15 residues. The germline CDR1 and CDR2 sequences are MDHEN and SYDVKM. J gave up 4 bases and V 5 bases, and 7 bases lay outside the gene matches. The CDR3 coding sequence is TGTGCCAGCAGTGGGAGGACAGGGCGGAATCAGCCCCAGCATTTT. Translating it yields CASSGRTGRNQPQHF. Complete variable domain (other parts from reference TRBV28 and TRBJ1-5): DVKVTQSSRYLVKRTGEKVFLECVQDMDHENMFWYRQDPGLGLRLIYFSYDVKMKEKGDIPEGYSVSREKKERFSLILESASTNQTSMYLCASSGRTGRNQPQHFGDGTRLSIL.

This clone is hyperexpanded (1% or more) by share. This chain joins TRBV4-2 and TRBJ1-4; D remains unclear. V was pared by 5 bases and J by 4 bases, with 11 bases between. Germline assignment: CDR1 LGHNA and CDR2 YNFKEQ. The CDR3 totals 14 residues. CDR3 sequence (DNA): TGTGCCAGCAGCAAAGGCACAGATAATGAAAAACTGTTTTTT. Amino acid sequence: CASSKGTDNEKLFF.